Listed here is a single TCR beta chain. As yet, its antigen is unknown. The CDR3 loop spans 12 amino acids. V was pared by 6 bases and J by 6 bases, with 9 bases between. The germline gives CDR1 SNHLY, CDR2 FYNNEI. This specimen comes from a study of chemoradiotherapy in HPV16-positive cancers. Study-level points and caveats: Functional assays defining HPV-specific T cells used only a couple of HPV16-positive patients. Candidate HPV-specific clones and E7-related TCR motifs grew in tumor during treatment.

Here immunoSEQ multiplex PCR was the method, and the copy in TCRdb shows in-frame clones only, minus some. The table lists about 29,000 clones, nearly 95% of them singletons. The sequencing used blood, collected from a patient who underwent chemoradiotherapy. The receptor's source is a human donor with HPV-associated anogenital cancer. This chain joins TRBV2 and TRBJ2-1, with a weak D call TRBD1 (6 bases). The CDR3 region is CASSPDSNEQFF. CDR3 nucleotides: TGTGCCAGCAGCCCGGACAGCAATGAGCAGTTCTTC.